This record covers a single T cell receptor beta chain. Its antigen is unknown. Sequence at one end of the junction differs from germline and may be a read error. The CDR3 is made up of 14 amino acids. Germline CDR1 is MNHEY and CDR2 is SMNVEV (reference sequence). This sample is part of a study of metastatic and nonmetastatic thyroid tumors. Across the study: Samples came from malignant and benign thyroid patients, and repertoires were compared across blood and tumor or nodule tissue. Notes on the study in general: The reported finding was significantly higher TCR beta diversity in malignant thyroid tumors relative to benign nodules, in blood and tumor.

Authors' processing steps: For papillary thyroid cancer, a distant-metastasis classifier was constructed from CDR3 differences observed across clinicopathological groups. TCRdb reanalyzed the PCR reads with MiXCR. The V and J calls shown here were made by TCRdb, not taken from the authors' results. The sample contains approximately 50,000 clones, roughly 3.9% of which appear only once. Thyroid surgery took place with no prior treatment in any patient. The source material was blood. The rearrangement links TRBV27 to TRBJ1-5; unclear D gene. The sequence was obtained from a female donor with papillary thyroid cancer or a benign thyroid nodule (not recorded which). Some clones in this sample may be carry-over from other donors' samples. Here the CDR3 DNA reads TGTGCCAGCAATTTATCCGGCGTGAATCCGCCACAGCATTTT. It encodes CASNLSGVNPPQHF.